Described below is a single T cell receptor beta chain sequence and its context. V dropped 7 bases and J dropped 0 bases, with 13 bases sitting between them. The CDR3 is made up of 15 amino acids. Germline-derived CDR1 and CDR2 are SGDLS and YYNGEE. The sample belongs to a study of OX40 agonist ivuxolimab in advanced cancers. Sequencing used immunoSEQ multiplex PCR; TCRdb keeps in-frame clones, though not all of them. There are some 97,000 clones in the sample; roughly 90% occur only once, and around 0.15% lies in the top ten. The sample here was CD4+ or CD8+ T cells sorted from blood, taken in a trial of the OX40 agonist ivuxolimab. This sequence joins TRBV9 and TRBJ2-2, with a possible D match to TRBD1 (6 bases). The TCR sequence derives from an adult with an advanced solid tumor such as melanoma, head and neck, liver or kidney cancer. The CDR3 protein is CASQTGNANTGELFF. The DNA for the CDR3 is TGTGCCAGCCAGACAGGAAACGCGAACACCGGGGAGCTGTTTTTT. Full variable domain (remainder filled in from reference TRBV9 and TRBJ2-2): DSGVTQTPKHLITATGQRVTLRCSPRSGDLSVYWYQQSLDQGLQFLIQYYNGEERAKGNILERFSAQQFPDLHSELNLSSLELGDSALYFCASQTGNANTGELFFGEGSRLTVL.